Each of the 19 T cell receptor beta chains below was sequenced from the same sample in a study of T cells after yellow fever vaccination (dated by TCRdb to about 2019). In the paper's terms, the treatment or condition label means: live attenuated yellow fever vaccine strain. Libraries came from 5' RACE. Sequencing used an Illumina HiSeq 2500. TCRdb reworked the public reads: Q25 trimming with fastp, MiXCR clone assembly, productive beta chains retained. Every distinct CDR3 protein forms one entry, paired with its most common genes and DNA. The sample includes 500,000 to 650,000 distinct CDR3 sequences, with around 12% observed a single time. The leading ten clones occupy 15% of the sample. Sequences were derived from PBMCs, sampled on the day of the yellow fever booster vaccination. The receptors derive from a young man who received the YFV17D yellow fever vaccine.

The chain uses TRBV7-2 and TRBJ2-2, with D uncertain. The germline gives CDR1 SGHTA, CDR2 FQGNSA. This CDR3 is built from 15 residues. Trimming removed 5 bases from V and 4 bases from J, with 14 bases in between. The CDR3 nucleotides read TGTGCCAGCAGCGTACCGGGCCAAGGCACCGGGGAGCTGTTTTTT. Amino acids: CASSVPGQGTGELFF.

This clonotype has only a few counts. One end of the junction fails to match germline, which may point to a read error. The chain uses TRBV7-7 and TRBJ2-5; tentative D call: TRBD2 (5 bases). The CDR3 runs 15 residues. CDR1 and CDR2 (germline): SSHAT, FNYEAQ (reference sequence). The CDR3 loop reads CASSLDYEDQETQYF. In nucleotides, the CDR3 is TGTGCTAGCAGCTTAGACTATGAGGATCAAGAGACCCAGTACTTC.

The V gene is TRBV7-2, the J gene TRBJ2-2; 8 bases line up with TRBD2. The CDR3 covers 14 residues. The ends lost 4 bases at V and 7 bases at J; junction bases unmatched: 5. The germline gives CDR1 SGHTA, CDR2 FQGNSA. CDR3 sequence reads: CASSSGLVVGELFF. The CDR3 DNA reads as TGTGCCAGCAGCTCGGGACTAGTAGTCGGGGAGCTGTTTTTT.

This clonotype appeared a few times. This chain joins TRBV12-3 or TRBV12-4 and TRBJ2-7; either TRBD1 or TRBD2 may fit D (5 bases each). Between the trimmed V and J ends, which lost 5 bases and 3 bases, there was a span of 17 bases. The CDR3 consists of 15 residues. In nucleotides, the CDR3 is TGTGCCAGCAGTGCCCGGGACCGAAGGCACTACGAGCAGTACTTC. Its translation: CASSARDRRHYEQYF.

The J gene is TRBJ2-7, the V gene TRBV7-2, with TRBD2 identical over 8 bases. V gave up 3 bases and J gave up 7 bases; unmatched junction bases: 5. The CDR3 loop spans 13 amino acids. CDR1 SGHTA and CDR2 FQGNSA come from the germline V gene. The CDR3 region has the DNA TGTGCCAGCAGCTTGGGACTAGTTGGTGAGCAGTACTTC. Translation: CASSLGLVGEQYF.

This chain joins TRBV10-3 and TRBJ2-3; 8 positions match TRBD2. The CDR3 runs to 13 residues. V was pared by 6 bases and J by 1 base, with 0 bases of the junction left unmatched. In germline, CDR1 is ENHRY, CDR2 SYGVKD. CDR3 bases: TGTGCCATCAGGACTAGCGGCACAGATACGCAGTATTTT. Translating gives CAIRTSGTDTQYF.

The chain joins TRBV24-1 to TRBJ2-3; D is ambiguous. The CDR3 has 13 residues. Between the trimmed V and J ends, which lost 5 bases and 2 bases, there was a span of 7 bases. Germline CDR1 reads KGHDR; CDR2 reads SFDVKD. The DNA for the CDR3 is TGTGCCACCAGTGGCCCCCTCACAGATACGCAGTATTTT. The encoded protein is CATSGPLTDTQYF.

This clonotype came up a few times. The genes are TRBV7-3 and TRBJ1-6; 10 nucleotides agree with TRBD1. V was pared by 1 base and J by 10 bases, with 1 base of the junction left unmatched. The CDR3 is made up of 14 amino acids. Germline CDR1 is SGHTA and CDR2 is FQGTGA. In nucleotides, the CDR3 is TGTGCCAGCAGCTTAAGGGACAGGGGATCACCCCTCCACTTT. Its translation: CASSLRDRGSPLHF. Supplemented by reference TRBV7-3 and TRBJ1-6, the full variable domain reads GAGVSQTPSNKVTEKGKYVELRCDPISGHTALYWYRQSLGQGPEFLIYFQGTGAADDSGLPNDRFFAVRPEGSVSTLKIQRTERGDSAVYLCASSLRDRGSPLHFGNGTRLTVT.

This clonotype has ten or more counts. The J gene is TRBJ2-5, the V gene TRBV5-1, with D unresolved. Germline V lookup: CDR1 SGHRS, CDR2 YFSETQ. The V gene lost 0 bases and the J gene lost 4 bases, with 7 bases spanning the gap. This CDR3 contains 13 residues. CDR3 coding DNA: TGCGCCAGCAGCTTGGGATCCAGAGAGACCCAGTACTTC. The encoded protein is CASSLGSRETQYF.

This clonotype has a handful of counts. This sequence joins TRBV28 and TRBJ1-1; D not resolved. CDR3 length equals 11 residues. Germline-derived CDR1 and CDR2 are MDHEN and SYDVKM. Trimming took 7 bases from V and 0 from J, leaving 3 bases between them. The CDR3 protein is CASIMNTEAFF. The DNA for the CDR3 is TGTGCCAGCATCATGAACACTGAAGCTTTCTTT.

The chain combines TRBV19 with TRBJ2-7; 9 nucleotides line up with TRBD1. V gave up 2 bases and J gave up 4 bases; unmatched junction bases: 6. CDR1 and CDR2 (germline): LNHDA, SQIVND (reference sequence). The CDR3 is 15 amino acids. CDR3 DNA: TGTGCCAGTAGTATATCTGGGACAGGGCTTTACGAGCAGTACTTC. It yields the protein CASSISGTGLYEQYF.

Only a few counts were recorded for this clonotype. V gene TRBV28 combines with J gene TRBJ2-1; no firm D call. The V and J ends lost 6 bases and 11 bases respectively, with 14 bases between them. CDR3 length: 12 amino acids. Germline V gene data show CDR1 as MDHEN and CDR2 as SYDVKM. The CDR3 here is CASSALIDQQFF. As DNA, the CDR3 is TGTGCCAGCAGCGCTCTTATTGATCAGCAGTTCTTC.

This clonotype was seen only a few times. J is TRBJ2-5 and V is TRBV24-1; 7 bases fit TRBD1. CDR1 and CDR2 (germline): KGHDR, SFDVKD. The ends lost 0 bases at V and 2 bases at J; junction bases unmatched: 2. This CDR3 contains 15 residues. CDR3 in amino acids: CATSDLGTEQETQYF. CDR3 coding DNA: TGTGCCACCAGTGATTTGGGGACAGAGCAAGAGACCCAGTACTTC.

The chain carries TRBV11-2 and TRBJ1-1; 7 nucleotides agree with TRBD1. The ends lost 8 bases at V and 7 bases at J; junction bases unmatched: 7. The CDR3 totals 12 residues. The germline V gene encodes CDR1 SGHAT and CDR2 FQNNGV. CDR3 residues: CASCRQGREAFF. The DNA of the CDR3 is TGTGCCAGCTGTAGACAGGGCCGTGAAGCTTTCTTT.

This clonotype was seen only a few times. The rearrangement uses TRBV20-1 and TRBJ2-7; maybe TRBD2 (6 bases). Trimming left V 6 bases short and J 0 bases short, with 12 bases between. There are 13 residues in the CDR3. Germline values: CDR1 DFQATT, CDR2 SNEGSKA (reference sequence). The CDR3 nucleotides are TGCAGTGCGGAACGGGGGAGCTCCTACGAGCAGTACTTC. Protein sequence: CSAERGSSYEQYF.

This clonotype appeared many times. The J gene is TRBJ2-7, the V gene TRBV20-1; 11 nucleotides agree with TRBD2. The trim removed 3 bases at V and 4 bases at J, leaving 11 bases unmatched. The CDR3 length is 16 residues. In germline, CDR1 is DFQATT, CDR2 SNEGSKA (reference sequence). The CDR3 spells CSARGTGTSGDYEQYF. The CDR3 DNA sequence: TGCAGTGCTAGGGGGACCGGGACTAGCGGAGATTACGAGCAGTACTTC.

There are many counts of this clonotype. The chain uses TRBV6-5 and TRBJ1-5, with D maybe TRBD1 (6 bases). This CDR3 comprises 16 residues. V lost 4 bases and J lost 1, with 14 bases in between. Germline CDR1 reads MNHEY; CDR2 reads SVGAGI. The CDR3 DNA reads as TGTGCCAGCAGTTCCCAGGGGTTCGGGAGCAATCAGCCCCAGCATTTT. Its translation is CASSSQGFGSNQPQHF.

The rearrangement uses TRBV3-1 and TRBJ2-7; 8 bases are shared with TRBD2. The V segment lost 1 base and the J segment 0 bases; nucleotides outside the gene matches: 2. From germline, CDR1 is LGHDT and CDR2 YNNKEL (reference sequence). The CDR3 loop spans 15 amino acids. The CDR3 region has the DNA TGTGCCAGCAGCCAAGTAGCGGGGTCCTCCTACGAGCAGTACTTC. Translating gives CASSQVAGSSYEQYF.

This clonotype was seen a few times. The rearrangement uses TRBV14 and TRBJ2-7, with no clear D. The CDR3 covers 14 residues. The ends were cut back, 1 base at V and 2 bases at J, with 9 bases in the middle. The germline gives CDR1 SGHDN, CDR2 FVKESK. CDR3 in amino acids: CASSQARRTYEQYF. DNA of the CDR3: TGTGCCAGCAGCCAAGCAAGGCGCACCTACGAGCAGTACTTC.